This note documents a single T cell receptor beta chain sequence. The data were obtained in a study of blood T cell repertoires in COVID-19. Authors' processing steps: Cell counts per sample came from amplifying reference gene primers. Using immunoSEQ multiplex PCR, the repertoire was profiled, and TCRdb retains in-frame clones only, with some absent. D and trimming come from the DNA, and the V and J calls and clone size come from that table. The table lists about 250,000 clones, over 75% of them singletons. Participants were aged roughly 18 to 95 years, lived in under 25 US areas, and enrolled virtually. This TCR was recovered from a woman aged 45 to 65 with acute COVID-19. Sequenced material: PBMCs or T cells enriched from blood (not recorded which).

Here the CDR3 reads CASSFYRYTEAFF. The CDR3 DNA follows: TGTGCCAGCAGCTTTTACAGATACACTGAAGCTTTCTTT. The chain couples TRBV7-9 to TRBJ1-1; D not resolved. The CDR3 is 13 amino acids. Between the trimmed V and J ends, which lost 3 bases and 3 bases, there was a span of 8 bases. Germline loops: CDR1 SEHNR, CDR2 FQNEAQ (reference sequence).